The present T cell receptor (beta chain) was sequenced within a study of neurological immune-mediated disorders. Germline V gene lookup returns CDR1 SGHDN and CDR2 FVKESK. The CDR3 sequence is 15 residues long. V was pared by 4 bases and J by 1 base, with 10 bases between. TCRdb used MiXCR to reprocess the 5' RACE reads, holding one entry per CDR3 protein. There are some 48,000 distinct CDR3 sequences in the sample; 4.5% to 7% occur only once, and approximately 1.5% lies in the top ten. This clonotype was found many times. The sequence came from a woman aged 18 to 35 with multiple sclerosis. The J gene is TRBJ2-2, the V gene TRBV14; D unresolved. Sequencing was performed on CD4+ T cells from blood. The CDR3 reads CASSPIDMNTGELFF. The CDR3 DNA reads as TGTGCCAGCAGCCCTATCGACATGAACACCGGGGAGCTGTTTTTT.